A single sample is the source of the 14 T cell receptor beta chains below, sequenced in a study of blood T cell repertoires in COVID-19. The method was immunoSEQ multiplex PCR; TCRdb's version includes in-frame clones alone and lacks a portion of them. The sample lists under 250,000 clones, roughly 80% occurring once. What was sequenced was peripheral blood. Receptors originate from a woman aged 60-75 years with active or convalescent COVID-19.

This chain connects TRBV2 to TRBJ2-7; 8 bases agree with TRBD2. Germline CDR1 is SNHLY and CDR2 is FYNNEI. The CDR3 sequence is 15 residues long. Germline trimming cut 6 bases from V and 9 bases from J; bases unmatched to any gene: 16. The CDR3 region is CASRTPAGAPGRQYF. The CDR3 DNA reads TGTGCCAGCAGGACCCCAGCGGGAGCCCCGGGAAGGCAGTACTTC. The complete variable domain, with remaining parts taken from reference TRBV2 and TRBJ2-7, reads EPEVTQTPSHQVTQMGQEVILRCVPISNHLYFYWYRQILGQKVEFLVSFYNNEISEKSEIFDDQFSVERPDGSNFTLKIRSTKLEDSAMYFCASRTPAGAPGRQYFGPGTRLTVT.

The CDR3 loop is CASSFGSLGGYTF. The CDR3 region has the DNA TGTGCCAGCAGTTTCGGCAGCCTCGGGGGCTACACCTTC. The V and J genes are TRBV12-3 or TRBV12-4 and TRBJ1-2; unclear D gene. Trimming took off 3 bases at V and 8 bases at J, with 13 bases between the two ends. The CDR3 covers 13 residues.

The genes are TRBV15 and TRBJ1-4, with a weak D call TRBD1 (5 bases). The length of the CDR3 is 16 residues. Germline CDR1 LNHNV, CDR2 YYDKDF (reference sequence). V lost 0 bases and J 8 bases, leaving 16 bases between the germline ends. The CDR3 DNA is TGTGCCACCAGCAGAGATCCAGGTTCGGGGGAGGAAAAACTGTTTTTT. Its translation: CATSRDPGSGEEKLFF.

Ten or more counts support this clone. This chain links TRBV7-2 with TRBJ1-1; no reliable D call. The CDR3 consists of 15 residues. Germline values: CDR1 SGHTA, CDR2 FQGNSA. Trimming stripped 4 bases from V and 6 bases from J, with 18 bases between. In DNA form, the CDR3 reads TGTGCCAGCAGCTCCGGGAGAGGGAATAGGGCTGAAGCTTTCTTT. Translating it yields CASSSGRGNRAEAFF. Full variable domain (remainder filled in from reference TRBV7-2 and TRBJ1-1): GAGVSQSPSNKVTEKGKDVELRCDPISGHTALYWYRQSLGQGLEFLIYFQGNSAPDKSGLPSDRFSAERTGGSVSTLTIQRTQQEDSAVYLCASSSGRGNRAEAFFGQGTRLTVV.

About this clone itself: One junction end does not reproduce the germline sequence, and a read error may be involved. The chain links TRBV5-5 to TRBJ2-5; 7 positions agree with TRBD2. Germline V gene data show CDR1 as SGHKS and CDR2 as YYEKEE (reference sequence). The CDR3 spans 14 residues. The CDR3 loop reads CASTLGGYQETQYF. Here the CDR3 DNA reads TGTGCCAGCACCTTGGGAGGGTACCAAGAGACCCAGTACTTC. Based on the CDR3 plus reference TRBV5-5 and TRBJ2-5, the full variable domain is DAGVTQSPTHLIKTRGQQVTLRCSPISGHKSVSWYQQVLGQGPQFIFQYYEKEERGRGNFPDRFSARQFPNYSSELNVNALLLGDSALYLCASTLGGYQETQYFGPGTRLLVL.

The V call is TRBV19, the J call TRBJ1-1; no definite D call. CDR3 length: 14 residues. V was trimmed by 3 bases and J by 5 bases, leaving 13 bases between them. The germline gives CDR1 LNHDA, CDR2 SQIVND (reference sequence). CDR3 region: CASSMGSRATEAFF. CDR3 DNA sequence: TGTGCCAGTAGTATGGGGAGCCGAGCTACTGAAGCTTTCTTT.

The chain employs TRBV5-1 and TRBJ2-1, with D tentatively TRBD1 (7 bases). The CDR3 is made up of 16 amino acids. Germline V CDR1 and CDR2: SGHRS, YFSETQ. V lost 4 bases and J 0 bases, leaving 14 bases between the germline ends. Written as DNA, the CDR3 is TGCGCCAGCAGCCGGAGGGGACAGAGCTCCTACAATGAGCAGTTCTTC. Translation: CASSRRGQSSYNEQFF.

V gene TRBV25-1 combines with J gene TRBJ1-1, with D possibly TRBD1 on 5 matching bases. Per germline, CDR1 MGHDK and CDR2 SYGVNS. Between the trimmed V and J ends, which lost 7 bases and 3 bases, there was a span of 15 bases. This CDR3 contains 14 residues. The CDR3 DNA follows: TGTGCCAGCACCTCTGGAGGGGCGCACACTGAAGCTTTCTTT. It is translated as CASTSGGAHTEAFF.

This clone was seen a few times. The chain is built from TRBV5-4 and TRBJ1-1; 7 nucleotides line up with TRBD1. Germline values: CDR1 SGHNT, CDR2 YYREEE (reference sequence). The CDR3 consists of 15 residues. V was pared by 4 bases and J by 3 bases, with 9 bases of the junction left unmatched. The CDR3 loop reads CASSTRQGWYTEAFF. The CDR3 DNA follows: TGTGCCAGCAGCACCCGACAGGGATGGTACACTGAAGCTTTCTTT.

The J gene is TRBJ2-1, the V gene TRBV27; 10 bases map to TRBD1. Germline CDR1 and CDR2: MNHEY and SMNVEV (reference sequence). This CDR3 has 15 amino acids. After removal of 5 bases from V and 7 bases from J, the junction contained 8 bases not matched to a gene. CDR3 in DNA: TGTGCCAGCAGTCTCGACAGGGGGCTAGGAAATGAGCAGTTCTTC. This sequence encodes CASSLDRGLGNEQFF.

This clone was observed once. This chain uses TRBV7-2 with TRBJ1-2; D is perhaps TRBD1 (6 bases). CDR3 length: 14 amino acids. Trimming left V 7 bases short and J 2 bases short, with 14 bases between. Germline CDR1 and CDR2: SGHTA and FQGNSA. This CDR3 is CASTRTGTNYGYTF. CDR3 DNA sequence: TGTGCCAGCACCAGGACCGGGACAAACTATGGCTACACCTTC.

J is TRBJ2-1 and V is TRBV7-3; 7 nucleotides agree with TRBD1. The CDR3 has 15 residues. Germline CDR1 is SGHTA and CDR2 is FQGTGA. J lost 3 bases, V lost 2 bases, and 4 bases had no gene match. The CDR3 DNA follows: TGTGCCAGCAGCTTAGGGGACAGACTCTACAATGAGCAGTTCTTC. It yields the protein CASSLGDRLYNEQFF.

V and J are TRBV6-5 and TRBJ1-2; 7 positions agree with TRBD1. Germline values: CDR1 MNHEY, CDR2 SVGAGI. This CDR3 is 14 amino acids long. V trimming: 5 bases; J trimming: 3 bases; junction bases outside the gene matches: 6. CDR3 sequence: CASSQLDRDYGYTF. CDR3 in DNA: TGTGCCAGCAGTCAATTAGACAGGGACTATGGCTACACCTTC.

The V and J genes are TRBV3-1 (or the pseudogene TRBV3-2) and TRBJ1-2, with D perhaps TRBD1 (6 bases). This CDR3 has 13 amino acids. Germline lookup yields CDR1 LGHDT and CDR2 YNNKEL (reference sequence). Trimming removed 10 bases at V and 7 bases at J, with 19 bases between. The CDR3 loop reads CATAREGGSGYTF. CDR3 DNA sequence: TGTGCCACCGCGAGGGAGGGGGGATCTGGCTACACCTTC.